One sample yielded the 9 T cell receptor beta chains listed below, sequenced in a study of T cell responses to AZD1222 COVID-19 vaccine. Method: immunoSEQ multiplex PCR; TCRdb's copy keeps in-frame clones and lacks some. The profile shows about 140,000 clones, 91% of them singletons. Sequenced material: peripheral blood, taken on day 0 of AZD1222 vaccination. These receptors were taken from an adult in good health.

CDR3 amino acids: CASSQRTASGNTIYF. The CDR3 region has the DNA TGCGCCAGCAGTCAACGGACGGCCTCTGGAAACACCATATATTTT. V and J are TRBV23-1 and TRBJ1-3; D remains ambiguous. TRBV23-1 is an ORF; its function is uncertain. The CDR3 length is 15 residues. V lost 2 bases to trimming and J lost 0 bases, with 8 bases between them.

The V gene is TRBV29-1, the J gene TRBJ1-2; 12 bases are a match to TRBD1. Germline V CDR1 and CDR2: SQVTM, ANQGSEA. This CDR3 comprises 15 residues. The CDR3 region is CSAAGQGATNYGYTF. Here the CDR3 DNA reads TGCAGTGCCGCGGGACAGGGGGCAACTAACTATGGCTACACCTTC. Based on the CDR3 plus reference TRBV29-1 and TRBJ1-2, the full variable domain is SAVISQKPSRDICQRGTSLTIQCQVDSQVTMMFWYRQQPGQSLTLIATANQGSEATYESGFVIDKFPISRPNLTFSTLTVSNMSPEDSSIYLCSAAGQGATNYGYTFGSGTRLTVV.

The V and J genes are TRBV5-4 and TRBJ2-2; TRBD2 matches 10 bases. The germline CDR1 and CDR2 sequences are SGHNT and YYREEE (reference sequence). CDR3 length: 15 amino acids. The trim removed 6 bases at V and 1 base at J, leaving 3 bases unmatched. CDR3 coding DNA: TGTGCCAGCACCTCTAGCGGGAGGAACACCGGGGAGCTGTTTTTT. Encoded protein: CASTSSGRNTGELFF.

The chain carries TRBV27 and TRBJ2-7; perhaps TRBD2 as D (7 bases). CDR1 is MNHEY, CDR2 SMNVEV, per germline (reference sequence). The V and J ends lost 2 bases and 2 bases respectively, with 13 bases between them. The CDR3 length is 15 residues. CDR3 coding DNA: TGTGCCAGCAGTTTAGGGGCGGGGGCGACCTACGAGCAGTACTTC. Its translation is CASSLGAGATYEQYF.

The chain employs TRBV4-2 and TRBJ2-1, with 8 bases identical to TRBD2. Trimming took 3 bases from V and 9 from J; bases not matched to a gene: 13. This CDR3 contains 16 residues. The germline CDR1 and CDR2 sequences are LGHNA and YNFKEQ. The CDR3 sequence is CASSHTSGTLRSEQFF. The CDR3, as DNA: TGTGCCAGCAGCCATACTAGCGGAACCCTCCGCAGTGAGCAGTTCTTC.

The chain links TRBV5-5 to TRBJ2-1; D perhaps matches TRBD2 (6 bases). The CDR3 contains 17 residues. Per the germline V gene, CDR1 is SGHKS and CDR2 is YYEKEE (reference sequence). Trimming stripped 4 bases from V and 15 bases from J, with 32 bases between. This CDR3 is CASSPTTLLRTGEFGFF. The CDR3 DNA follows: TGTGCCAGCAGCCCGACCACTTTATTACGGACGGGGGAGTTTGGGTTCTTC.

The rearrangement uses TRBV7-8 and TRBJ1-2; 7 bases map to TRBD1. The CDR3 contains 16 residues. Germline loops: CDR1 SGHVS, CDR2 FQNEAQ. V shed 5 bases, J shed 0 bases, and the junction held 9 bases outside the gene matches. CDR3 nucleotide sequence: TGTGCCAGCAGCCACTCGGGACAGCACGCTAACTATGGCTACACCTTC. Translated, it gives CASSHSGQHANYGYTF.

This chain joins TRBV19 and TRBJ2-1, with 7 positions matching TRBD2. V shed 6 bases and J 2 bases; nucleotides not matched to a gene: 10. Looked up from germline, CDR1 is LNHDA and CDR2 is SQIVND (reference sequence). There are 16 residues in the CDR3. CDR3 in DNA: TGTGCCAGTAGCGGCCAACCTAGCGGCGCCTACAATGAGCAGTTCTTC. Residues: CASSGQPSGAYNEQFF.

The chain employs TRBV5-1 and TRBJ2-2; the match to TRBD1 covers 11 bases. Germline trimming cut 2 bases from V and 5 bases from J; bases unmatched to any gene: 8. Per germline, CDR1 SGHRS and CDR2 YFSETQ. This CDR3 comprises 17 residues. The CDR3 is CASSLFGTGGWTGELFF. The CDR3 nucleotides read TGCGCCAGCAGCTTATTCGGGACAGGGGGTTGGACCGGGGAGCTGTTTTTT.